Below, one TCR beta chain is given with its context. Its antigen is unidentified. The sample belongs to a study of PD-1 blockade in classical Hodgkin lymphoma. Study summary: Intravenous delivery of nivolumab at 3 mg/kg to patients occurred every 2 weeks.

Described time point: cycle 4 day 1 (C4D1), after 6 weeks of nivolumab. Exposure to brentuximab vedotin varied, and each patient had relapsed following autologous stem cell transplantation. Each best response was a complete response, a partial response or progressive disease. Assay: immunoSEQ multiplex PCR; the TCRdb copy retains only in-frame clones and omits some. Here the sample spans 100,000 to 120,000 clones, approximately 89% being singletons. General observations from the study: Repertoire differences have undefined causes, possibly disease activity or prior therapy. The study reported lower baseline TCR diversity in newly diagnosed patients than in healthy donors.

V was pared by 2 bases and J by 3 bases, with 14 bases between. CDR1 LNHDA and CDR2 SQIVND come from the germline V gene (reference sequence). The CDR3 is made up of 16 amino acids. Source: peripheral blood mononuclear cells (PBMCs), taken before the fourth cycle of nivolumab. This chain connects TRBV19 to TRBJ1-5; weak D call: TRBD1 (6 bases). This receptor was taken from a human donor with classical Hodgkin lymphoma. The CDR3 nucleotides are TGTGCCAGTAGTATATGGTCTCAGGGGATCAATCAGCCCCAGCATTTT. Amino acid sequence: CASSIWSQGINQPQHF.